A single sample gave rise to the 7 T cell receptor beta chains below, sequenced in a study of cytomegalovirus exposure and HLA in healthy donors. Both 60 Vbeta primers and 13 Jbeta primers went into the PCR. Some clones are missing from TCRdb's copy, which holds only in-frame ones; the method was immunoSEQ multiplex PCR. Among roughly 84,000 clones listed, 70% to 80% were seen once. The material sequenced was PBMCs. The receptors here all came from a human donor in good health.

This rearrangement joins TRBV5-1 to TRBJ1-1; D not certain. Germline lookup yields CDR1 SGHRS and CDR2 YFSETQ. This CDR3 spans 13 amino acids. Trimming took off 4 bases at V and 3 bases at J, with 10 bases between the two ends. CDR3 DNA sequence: TGCGCCAGCAGCCGAACCGGAGACACTGAAGCTTTCTTT. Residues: CASSRTGDTEAFF. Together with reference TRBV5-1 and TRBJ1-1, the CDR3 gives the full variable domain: KAGVTQTPRYLIKTRGQQVTLSCSPISGHRSVSWYQQTPGQGLQFLFEYFSETQRNKGNFPGRFSGRQFSNSRSEMNVSTLELGDSALYLCASSRTGDTEAFFGQGTRLTVV.

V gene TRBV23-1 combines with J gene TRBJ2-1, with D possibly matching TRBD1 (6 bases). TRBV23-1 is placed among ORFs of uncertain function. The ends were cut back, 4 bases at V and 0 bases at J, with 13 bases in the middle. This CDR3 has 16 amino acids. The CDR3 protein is CASSPSGQCSYNEQFF. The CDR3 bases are TGCGCCAGCAGTCCATCAGGACAGTGCTCCTACAATGAGCAGTTCTTC.

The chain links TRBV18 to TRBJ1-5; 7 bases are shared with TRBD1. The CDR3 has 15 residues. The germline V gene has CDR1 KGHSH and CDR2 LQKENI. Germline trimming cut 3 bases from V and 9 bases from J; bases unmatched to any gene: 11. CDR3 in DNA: TGTGCCAGCTCACCCTCGACAGGGCCTGGGCGGCCCCAGCATTTT. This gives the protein CASSPSTGPGRPQHF.

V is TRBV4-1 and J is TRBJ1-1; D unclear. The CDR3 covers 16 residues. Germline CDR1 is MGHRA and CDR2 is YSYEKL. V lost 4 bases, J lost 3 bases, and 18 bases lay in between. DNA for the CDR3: TGCGCCAGCAGCCCAGGATATTTACACCTGGACACTGAAGCTTTCTTT. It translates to CASSPGYLHLDTEAFF.

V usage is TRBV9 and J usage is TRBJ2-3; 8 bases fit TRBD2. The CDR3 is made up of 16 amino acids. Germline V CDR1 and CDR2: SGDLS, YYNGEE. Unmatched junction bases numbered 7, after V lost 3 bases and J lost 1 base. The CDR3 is CASSARAGARTDTQYF. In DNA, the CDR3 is TGTGCCAGCAGCGCGAGAGCGGGGGCGCGCACAGATACGCAGTATTTT.

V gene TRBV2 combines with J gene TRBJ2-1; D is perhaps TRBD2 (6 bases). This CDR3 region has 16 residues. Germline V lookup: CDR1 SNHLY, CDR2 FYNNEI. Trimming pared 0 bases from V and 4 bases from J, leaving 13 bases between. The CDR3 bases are TGTGCCAGCAGTGAAGCGTCTGCGGGAATATACAATGAGCAGTTCTTC. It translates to CASSEASAGIYNEQFF.

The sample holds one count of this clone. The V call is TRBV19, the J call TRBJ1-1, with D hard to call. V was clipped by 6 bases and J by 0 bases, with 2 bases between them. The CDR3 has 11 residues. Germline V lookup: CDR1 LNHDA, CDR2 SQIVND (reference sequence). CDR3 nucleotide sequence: TGTGCCAGTAGCATGAACACTGAAGCTTTCTTT. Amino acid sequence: CASSMNTEAFF.